Below, one T cell receptor (beta chain) is given with its context. Its antigen is unknown. The CDR3 runs to 15 residues. V lost 7 bases, J lost 5 bases, and 12 bases stayed unmatched. The germline V gene encodes CDR1 LNHDA and CDR2 SQIVND (reference sequence). These data are taken from a study of beta chain features in type 1 diabetes. Notes on the study in general: Researchers reported that naive, central memory and Treg TCRB repertoires appeared more similar in patients than in healthy donors. The study notes PCR might favor shorter templates equally in patients and controls. Shortening that was moderate but significant affected the TCRB CDR3s of Type 1 diabetes patients in all four CD4+ subsets.

The investigators reverse transcribed all of the isolated RNA, so they sequenced expressed TCRB transcripts. The data were produced by immunoSEQ multiplex PCR, yet TCRdb's version contains in-frame clones alone and is incomplete. The sample gives 970,000 or so clones, roughly a sixth of which show up once; 0.02% to 0.025% is in the top ten. This chain connects TRBV19 to TRBJ2-7, with 9 bases identical to TRBD1. Material for sequencing was naive CD4+ T cells from blood. The TCR originated in a woman aged 18-29 years in good health. The CDR3 is CASITLNRGQDEQYF. The DNA for the CDR3 is TGTGCCAGTATAACTCTCAACAGGGGGCAAGACGAGCAGTACTTC.